This TCR beta chain comes out of a study of shared clonotypes between healthy human individuals. Using immunoSEQ multiplex PCR, the repertoire was profiled, and TCRdb retains in-frame clones only, with some absent. The data contain about 1.1 million clones, 77% of them singletons. V was cut by 6 bases and J by 8 bases, with 22 bases left in between. The CDR3 spans 15 residues. Germline V CDR1 and CDR2: MNHEY, SVGAGI. The rearrangement joins TRBV6-5 to TRBJ1-2; weak D call: TRBD1 (6 bases). Specimen: memory CD4+ T cells from PBMCs. As for subset: CD45RA-negative fraction. The TCR comes from a young man in good health. Some clones in this sample may be carry-over from other donors' samples. The CDR3 nucleotides are TGTGCCAGCAGCCCGGGGCGGGGGCCTGTAGGCGGCTACACCTTC. It codes for CASSPGRGPVGGYTF.